This T cell receptor beta chain is from a study of PD-1 blockade in classical Hodgkin lymphoma. Study-wide results and limits: Anyone who began nivolumab under 1 year after ASCT was excluded. Baseline diversity resembling that of newly diagnosed patients was seen in complete responders. Healthy donors reportedly exceeded newly diagnosed patients in baseline TCR diversity.

The data were produced by immunoSEQ multiplex PCR, yet TCRdb's version contains in-frame clones alone and is incomplete. The sample contains 11,000 to 15,000 clones, about 83% of which appear only once. Brentuximab vedotin exposure varied among the patients, all of whom had relapsed after autologous stem cell transplantation. Under best response, outcomes were complete response, partial response or progressive disease. Comment on this clone: What it binds is not known.

V lost 10 bases to trimming and J lost 5 bases; unmatched junction nucleotides: 11. There are 14 residues in the CDR3. Germline V gene lookup returns CDR1 SNHLY and CDR2 FYNNEI. The TCR comes from a human donor with classical Hodgkin lymphoma. The material was peripheral blood mononuclear cells (PBMCs), obtained at baseline. J is TRBJ1-1 and V is TRBV2, with 9 nucleotides matching TRBD1. The CDR3 DNA reads as TGTGCCACCAACCCCGGGACAGGGTTTACTGAAGCTTTCTTT. It specifies CATNPGTGFTEAFF.